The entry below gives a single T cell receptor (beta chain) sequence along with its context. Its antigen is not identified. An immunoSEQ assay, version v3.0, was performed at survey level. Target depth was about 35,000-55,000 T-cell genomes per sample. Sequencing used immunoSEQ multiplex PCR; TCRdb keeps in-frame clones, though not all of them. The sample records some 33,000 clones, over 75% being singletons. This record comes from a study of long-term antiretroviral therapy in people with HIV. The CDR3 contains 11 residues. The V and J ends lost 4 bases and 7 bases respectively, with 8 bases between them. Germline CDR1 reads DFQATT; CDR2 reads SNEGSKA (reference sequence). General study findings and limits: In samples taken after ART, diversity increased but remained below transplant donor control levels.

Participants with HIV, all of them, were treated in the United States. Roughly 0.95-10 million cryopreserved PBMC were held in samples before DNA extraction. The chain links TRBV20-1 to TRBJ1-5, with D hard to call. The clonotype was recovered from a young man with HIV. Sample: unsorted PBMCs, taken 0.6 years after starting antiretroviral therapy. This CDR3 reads CSATFGQPQHF. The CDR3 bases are TGCAGTGCTACCTTTGGGCAGCCCCAGCATTTT.